Sequencing of this TCR beta chain was carried out in a study of blood T cell repertoires in COVID-19. Study-level background: Samples taken during acute and convalescent COVID-19 were collected in the United States, Italy and Spain. PBMCs, B-cell-depleted T cells, or T cells were the source of the cDNA or gDNA that made up the material.

The trim removed 2 bases at V and 4 bases at J, leaving 9 bases unmatched. Germline V CDR1 and CDR2: SGHRS, YFSETQ. CDR3 length: 15 amino acids. This clone was seen a handful of times. In the source study's methods: By means of reference gene primer amplification, nucleated cell counts were estimated. Sequencing was performed with immunoSEQ multiplex PCR; in TCRdb, only in-frame clones are kept and a portion is missing. V and J calls and clone size come straight from that table; D and trimming were deduced from the DNA. The table records 250,000 or so clones, 82% of them present only once. The source material was peripheral blood. The J gene is TRBJ2-7, the V gene TRBV5-1; TRBD2 aligns across 7 bases. The clonotype originates from a woman of 80 years or more with acute or convalescent COVID-19. The CDR3 DNA reads TGCGCCAGCAGCTTACTAGCGTCTCCCGAGTACGAGCAGTACTTC. Its translation is CASSLLASPEYEQYF. The full variable domain, in which reference TRBV5-1 and TRBJ2-7 provide the parts outside the CDR3, is KAGVTQTPRYLIKTRGQQVTLSCSPISGHRSVSWYQQTPGQGLQFLFEYFSETQRNKGNFPGRFSGRQFSNSRSEMNVSTLELGDSALYLCASSLLASPEYEQYFGPGTRLTVT.